The clone carrying this T cell receptor beta chain showed up many times. As handled by the study authors: A papillary thyroid cancer distant-metastasis classifier was built from CDR3 differences across clinicopathological groups. From the PCR reads, TCRdb re-called clones with MiXCR. For this entry, the V and J calls and clone size follow TCRdb and not the study's own pipeline. The table records approximately 44,000 clones, less than 35% of them present only once. Not a single patient had been given any form of treatment at any point before undergoing thyroid surgery. The CDR3 loop spans 12 amino acids. Germline CDR1 is LGHDT and CDR2 is YNNKEL (reference sequence). Trimming pared 1 base from V and 14 bases from J, leaving 12 bases between. This record comes from a study of metastatic and nonmetastatic thyroid tumors. Study-level information: Malignant thyroid and benign thyroid patients provided blood and tumor or nodule tissue whose repertoires were compared.

This sequence was found in a male donor with papillary thyroid cancer or a benign thyroid nodule (not recorded which). Some clones in this sample may be carry-over from other donors' samples. Sequenced sample: blood. The chain combines TRBV3-1 with TRBJ2-1; either TRBD1 or TRBD2 may supply D (6 bases each). The CDR3 is CASSQGRGAEFF. CDR3 coding DNA: TGTGCCAGCAGCCAAGGAAGGGGGGCTGAGTTCTTC.